The present TCR beta chain was sequenced within a study of OX40 agonist ivuxolimab in advanced cancers. The CDR3 spans 15 residues. The germline gives CDR1 LNHNV, CDR2 YYDKDF (reference sequence). The ends lost 6 bases at V and 0 bases at J; junction bases unmatched: 7. Sequencing used immunoSEQ multiplex PCR; TCRdb keeps in-frame clones, though not all of them. Found here are 4,500 to 7,000 clones, 60% to 75% of them singletons; the top ten hold under 75%. This clonotype was sampled from an adult with an advanced solid tumor such as melanoma, head and neck, liver or kidney cancer. Sequenced here: CD4+ or CD8+ T cells sorted from blood, sampled in a trial of the OX40 agonist ivuxolimab. J is TRBJ2-7 and V is TRBV15; 8 bases are a match to TRBD2. The CDR3 nucleotides read TGTGCCACCAGACCTTTAGCGGGGTCCTCCTACGAGCAGTACTTC. The encoded protein is CATRPLAGSSYEQYF. The variable domain in full, completed from reference TRBV15 and TRBJ2-7, reads DAMVIQNPRYQVTQFGKPVTLSCSQTLNHNVMYWYQQKSSQAPKLLFHYYDKDFNNEADTPDNFQSRRPNTSFCFLDIRSPGLGDTAMYLCATRPLAGSSYEQYFGPGTRLTVT.